One sample yielded the 25 T cell receptor beta chains listed below, sequenced in a study of Ad26.COV2.S vaccination and SARS-CoV-2 variants. Here immunoSEQ multiplex PCR was the method, and the copy in TCRdb shows in-frame clones only, minus some. The sample has under 600,000 clones; 80% to 90% are singletons. The treatment: over 15 received Ad26.COV2.S at low or high dose, single or two shots; roughly 5 received placebo; per-sample allocation not given. Sampling took place 63 days after the first vaccine or placebo injection. The sample here was peripheral blood, taken in a trial of Ad26.COV2.S vaccine versus placebo. These receptors all stem from a person aged 18 to 59 who received the Ad26.COV2.S COVID-19 vaccine or a placebo.

The V gene is TRBV6-6, the J gene TRBJ2-2; the D is unclear. CDR3 length: 14 amino acids. Trimming pared 0 bases from V and 4 bases from J, leaving 6 bases between. Germline assignment: CDR1 MNHNY and CDR2 SVGAGI (reference sequence). CDR3 protein: CASSYSGTTGELFF. In nucleotides, the CDR3 is TGTGCCAGCAGTTACTCAGGAACCACCGGGGAGCTGTTTTTT.

This chain joins TRBV28 and TRBJ1-4, with no clear D. The CDR3 sequence is 14 residues long. From germline, CDR1 is MDHEN and CDR2 SYDVKM. Trimming left V 4 bases short and J 2 bases short, with 8 bases between. The CDR3 DNA sequence: TGTGCCAGCAGTTCTGGAATGACTAATGAAAAACTGTTTTTT. Translated: CASSSGMTNEKLFF.

The chain is built from TRBV30 and TRBJ1-2; 7 nucleotides match TRBD1. J was trimmed by 5 bases and V by 6 bases; bases with no gene match: 9. The V gene's germline CDR1 is GTSNPN and CDR2 SVGIG (reference sequence). This CDR3 region has 13 residues. CDR3 sequence (DNA): TGTGCCTGCCCTTTGGCAGGGGGGTATGGCTACACCTTC. The encoded protein is CACPLAGGYGYTF.

The CDR3 DNA is TGTGCCAGCAGCGCGGGCCAGCGGTATGGCTACACCTTC. As protein: CASSAGQRYGYTF. J is TRBJ1-2 and V is TRBV7-9; D is ambiguous. The CDR3 has 13 amino acids. CDR1 SEHNR and CDR2 FQNEAQ come from the germline V gene (reference sequence). V was shortened by 5 bases and J by 5 bases, with 12 bases between the two germline ends. The whole variable domain, remainder taken from reference TRBV7-9 and TRBJ1-2, is DTGVSQNPRHKITKRGQNVTFRCDPISEHNRLYWYRQTLGQGPEFLTYFQNEAQLEKSRLLSDRFSAERPKGSFSTLEIQRTEQGDSAMYLCASSAGQRYGYTFGSGTRLTVV.

This chain connects TRBV5-4 to TRBJ2-5; 12 bases are shared with TRBD1. The CDR3 consists of 17 residues. J was trimmed by 4 bases and V by 3 bases; bases with no gene match: 10. The V gene's germline CDR1 is SGHNT and CDR2 YYREEE (reference sequence). CDR3 sequence (DNA): TGTGCCAGCAGCTCCACCGGGACAGGGGGCGTGGGAGAGACCCAGTACTTC. Translating gives CASSSTGTGGVGETQYF.

The chain uses TRBV19 and TRBJ2-3; D is perhaps TRBD1 (5 bases). V lost 6 bases and J 13 bases, leaving 20 bases between the germline ends. CDR3 length: 13 residues. CDR1 is LNHDA and CDR2 is SQIVND in the germline V gene (reference sequence). The CDR3 coding sequence is TGTGCCAGTAGGGGGCTAGGACGCGCCCCGGAGTATTTT. Its protein product is CASRGLGRAPEYF.

In DNA, the CDR3 is TGTGCCAGCAGTTTACAGGGGGCGGATACGCAGTATTTT. This sequence encodes CASSLQGADTQYF. The chain joins TRBV27 to TRBJ2-3; 8 bases match TRBD1. Germline V gene lookup returns CDR1 MNHEY and CDR2 SMNVEV (reference sequence). The CDR3 covers 13 residues. V trimming: 2 bases; J trimming: 6 bases; junction bases outside the gene matches: 1.

A single count supports this clone. The rearrangement uses TRBV30 and TRBJ2-3, with 10 bases matching TRBD2. The CDR3 extends over 17 amino acids. The V and J ends lost 3 bases and 0 bases, in that order; junction bases with no gene match: 9. CDR1 GTSNPN and CDR2 SVGIG come from the germline V gene (reference sequence). CDR3 residues: CAWSRIRTSGSTDTQYF. CDR3 in DNA: TGTGCCTGGAGCCGAATTCGGACTAGCGGTAGCACAGATACGCAGTATTTT.

The V gene is TRBV7-8, the J gene TRBJ2-3, with TRBD2 matching over 11 bases. V was pared by 3 bases and J by 1 base, with 3 bases of the junction left unmatched. Germline values: CDR1 SGHVS, CDR2 FQNEAQ. CDR3 length equals 16 residues. The CDR3: CASSFWTSGRTDTQYF. For the CDR3, the DNA is TGTGCCAGCAGCTTCTGGACTAGCGGGCGCACAGATACGCAGTATTTT. Variable domain in full (rest from reference TRBV7-8 and TRBJ2-3): GAGVSQSPRYKVAKRGQDVALRCDPISGHVSLFWYQQALGQGPEFLTYFQNEAQLDKSGLPSDRFFAERPEGSVSTLKIQRTQQEDSAVYLCASSFWTSGRTDTQYFGPGTRLTVL.

CDR3 in DNA: TGTGCCAGCAGCTTAGAGCAGCGGGGAGATAACAATGAGCAGTTCTTC. This gives the protein CASSLEQRGDNNEQFF. This chain connects TRBV7-9 to TRBJ2-1; TRBD2 aligns across 7 bases. Trimming removed 1 base from V and 5 bases from J; junction bases left unmatched: 8. Germline CDR1 is SEHNR and CDR2 is FQNEAQ (reference sequence). The CDR3 sequence is 16 residues long.

The chain combines TRBV28 with TRBJ1-1; D may be TRBD1 (5 bases). V was trimmed by 2 bases and J by 3 bases, leaving 13 bases between them. Germline V CDR1 and CDR2: MDHEN, SYDVKM. This CDR3 spans 15 amino acids. In nucleotides, the CDR3 is TGTGCCAGCAGTTTAACGTGGGGGATTGACACTGAAGCTTTCTTT. Protein sequence: CASSLTWGIDTEAFF.

The gene calls are TRBV28 and TRBJ2-3, with 9 bases that match TRBD2. The junction had 4 bases not matched to a gene; V was cut back by 6 bases and J by 3 bases. CDR3 size: 14 residues. Germline assignment: CDR1 MDHEN and CDR2 SYDVKM. CDR3 amino acids: CASRIAGVTDTQYF. The CDR3, as DNA: TGTGCCAGCAGGATAGCGGGAGTAACAGATACGCAGTATTTT.

With regard to this clone: A junction boundary mismatches the germline segment, possibly from a read error. This CDR3 is CARREDSYNEQFF. DNA for the CDR3: TGTGCCCGGAGGGAGGACTCCTACAATGAGCAGTTCTTC. V is TRBV30 and J is TRBJ2-1, with a possible D match to TRBD2 (6 bases). Germline V gene data show CDR1 as GTSNPN and CDR2 as SVGIG (reference sequence). The CDR3 runs 13 residues.

CDR3: CASSYIGSGGFYEQYF. The CDR3 nucleotides are TGTGCCAGCAGTTACATTGGGTCAGGGGGGTTCTACGAGCAGTACTTC. The chain joins TRBV6-5 to TRBJ2-7; TRBD1 might be the D (7 bases). The CDR3 totals 16 residues. The V gene lost 2 bases and the J gene lost 3 bases, with 17 bases spanning the gap. Per the germline V gene, CDR1 is MNHEY and CDR2 is SVGAGI.

The chain joins TRBV7-9 to TRBJ2-4; D gene uncertain. Trimming removed 5 bases at V and 3 bases at J, with 5 bases between. The V gene's germline CDR1 is SEHNR and CDR2 FQNEAQ (reference sequence). This CDR3 contains 12 residues. CDR3 residues: CASSPDKNIQYF. In nucleotides, the CDR3 is TGTGCCAGCAGCCCGGACAAAAACATTCAGTACTTC.

The rearrangement joins TRBV11-2 to TRBJ2-1, with D unresolved. From germline, CDR1 is SGHAT and CDR2 FQNNGV. CDR3 length: 16 residues. V was clipped by 7 bases and J by 0 bases, with 16 bases between them. This CDR3 is CASNLQYSASYNEQFF. DNA for the CDR3: TGTGCCAGCAACCTTCAATATTCGGCCTCCTACAATGAGCAGTTCTTC.

This clone showed up just a few times. The chain carries TRBV19 and TRBJ2-7; no clear D. Trimming pared 4 bases from V and 2 bases from J, leaving 9 bases between. The germline CDR1 and CDR2 sequences are LNHDA and SQIVND (reference sequence). This CDR3 has 13 residues. DNA for the CDR3: TGTGCCAGTAGTAAGTCAGGTACCTACGAGCAGTACTTC. This encodes CASSKSGTYEQYF.

This clone appeared once. The rearrangement joins TRBV24-1 to TRBJ2-1; 7 positions match TRBD2. CDR3 length: 15 residues. In germline, CDR1 is KGHDR, CDR2 SFDVKD. Trimming at V came to 3 bases and at J to 4 bases, leaving 5 bases not matched to a gene. CDR3 loop: CATSDGGRAYNEQFF. Written as DNA, the CDR3 is TGTGCCACCAGTGATGGTGGGAGGGCGTACAATGAGCAGTTCTTC.

The rearrangement uses TRBV5-4 and TRBJ2-1; the D is unclear. Looked up from germline, CDR1 is SGHNT and CDR2 is YYREEE (reference sequence). With 2 bases removed from V and 3 bases from J, the gap between germline ends came to 15 bases. The CDR3 is made up of 16 amino acids. CDR3 nucleotides: TGTGCCAGCAGCTTAGGTACTGGCAGATTCTACAATGAGCAGTTCTTC. Translation: CASSLGTGRFYNEQFF.

The chain carries TRBV24-1 and TRBJ1-2; 10 bases are a match to TRBD1. J gave up 7 bases and V 3 bases, and 16 bases lay outside the gene matches. Germline V CDR1 and CDR2: KGHDR, SFDVKD. This CDR3 has 18 residues. CDR3: CATSDLTNPDRGNSGYTF. The CDR3 DNA is TGTGCCACCAGTGATCTAACGAACCCGGACAGGGGGAATAGTGGCTACACCTTC.

Notes on this clone: In the same sample, other DNA sequences code for this CDR3. The CDR3 loop is CASSVGGRSSYEQYF. The CDR3 region has the DNA TGTGCCAGCAGCGTAGGTGGGAGGAGCTCCTACGAGCAGTACTTC. The chain combines TRBV9 with TRBJ2-7, with D perhaps TRBD2 (6 bases). The ends were cut back, 0 bases at V and 0 bases at J, with 10 bases in the middle. CDR1 and CDR2 from the germline V gene are SGDLS and YYNGEE. The CDR3 has 15 residues.

V and J are TRBV4-3 and TRBJ2-7; the match to TRBD1 covers 8 bases. The CDR3 sequence is 17 residues long. Germline V gene data show CDR1 as LGHNA and CDR2 as YSLEER. J gave up 2 bases and V 0 bases, and 9 bases lay outside the gene matches. CDR3 nucleotide sequence: TGCGCCAGCAGCCAAGATAGGAGCAGGACAGGGACCTACGAGCAGTACTTC. The encoded protein is CASSQDRSRTGTYEQYF.

V usage is TRBV7-8 and J usage is TRBJ2-6; D call uncertain. Germline assignment: CDR1 SGHVS and CDR2 FQNEAQ. Trimming removed 3 bases from V and 1 base from J, with 10 bases in between. The CDR3 is 16 amino acids. The CDR3 DNA follows: TGTGCCAGCAGCTTCATTGCAGGATCTGGGGCCAACGTCCTGACTTTC. Protein sequence: CASSFIAGSGANVLTF.

The chain carries TRBV11-2 and TRBJ2-1, with D perhaps TRBD1 (5 bases). The length of the CDR3 is 16 residues. V lost 5 bases and J 0 bases, leaving 14 bases between the germline ends. CDR1 and CDR2 from the germline V gene are SGHAT and FQNNGV. The CDR3 protein is CASSLTRASSYNEQFF. The CDR3 coding sequence is TGTGCCAGCAGCCTTACCAGGGCGAGCTCCTACAATGAGCAGTTCTTC.

This chain uses TRBV6-5 with TRBJ2-1, with D possibly being TRBD1 or TRBD2 (6 bases each). The CDR3 loop spans 15 amino acids. Per germline, CDR1 MNHEY and CDR2 SVGAGI. V gave up 6 bases and J gave up 2 bases, with 14 bases separating them. The DNA of the CDR3 is TGTGCCAGCAGACCGGACCGGGGGCCCTACAATGAGCAGTTCTTC. Protein: CASRPDRGPYNEQFF.